This note documents a single TCR beta chain sequence. The antigen is undetermined. V gave up 1 base and J gave up 2 bases, with 12 bases separating them. This CDR3 is built from 16 residues. Germline V gene sequence: CDR1 MNHEY, CDR2 SVGEGT. The sample originates from a study of identical twins. Findings of the study overall: Possibly, invariant MAIT and iNKT cells partly confounded zero-insertion analyses. When twins shared out-of-frame alpha sequences, those sequences had excess low generation probability.

TCRdb re-called the 5' RACE reads with MiXCR, one entry per CDR3 protein. The sample has 200,000 to 250,000 distinct CDR3 sequences, over 9.5% seen once. The V gene is TRBV6-2 or TRBV6-3, the J gene TRBJ1-5; TRBD1 is a possible D gene (6 bases). The sample consisted of memory T cells sorted from blood. This sequence originates from a man in his forties or fifties in good health. The CDR3, as DNA: TGTGCCAGCAGTTACTGGGGGGGCCGGGGCAATCAGCCCCAGCATTTT. This codes for CASSYWGGRGNQPQHF.